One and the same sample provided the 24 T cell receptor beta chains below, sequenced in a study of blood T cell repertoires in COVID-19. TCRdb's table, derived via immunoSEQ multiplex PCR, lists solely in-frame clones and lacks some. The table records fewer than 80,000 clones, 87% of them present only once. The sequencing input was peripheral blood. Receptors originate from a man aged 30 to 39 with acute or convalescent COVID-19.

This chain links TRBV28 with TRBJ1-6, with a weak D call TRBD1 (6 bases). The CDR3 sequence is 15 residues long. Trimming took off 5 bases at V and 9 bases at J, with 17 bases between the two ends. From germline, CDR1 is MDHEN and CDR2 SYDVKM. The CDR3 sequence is CASSADPRGISPLHF. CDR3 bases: TGTGCCAGCAGTGCAGATCCGAGGGGGATTTCACCCCTCCACTTT.

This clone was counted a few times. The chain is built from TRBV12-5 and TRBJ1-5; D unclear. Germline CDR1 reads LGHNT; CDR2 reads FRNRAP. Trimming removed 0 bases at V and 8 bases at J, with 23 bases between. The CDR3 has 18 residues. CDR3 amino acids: CASGLVKAAAHPWKPQHF. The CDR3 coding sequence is TGTGCTAGTGGTTTGGTAAAGGCGGCAGCTCATCCTTGGAAGCCCCAGCATTTT.

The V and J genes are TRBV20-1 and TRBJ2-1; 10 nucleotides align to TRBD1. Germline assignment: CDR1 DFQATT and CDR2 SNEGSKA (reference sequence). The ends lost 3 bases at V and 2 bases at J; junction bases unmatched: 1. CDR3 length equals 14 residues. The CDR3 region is CSASGTGAYNEQFF. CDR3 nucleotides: TGCAGTGCTAGTGGGACAGGGGCCTACAATGAGCAGTTCTTC.

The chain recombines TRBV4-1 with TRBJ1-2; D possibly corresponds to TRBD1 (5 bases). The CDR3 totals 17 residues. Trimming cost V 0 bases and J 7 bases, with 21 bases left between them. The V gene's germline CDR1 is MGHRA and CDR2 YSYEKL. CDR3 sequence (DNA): TGCGCCAGCAGCCAAGATAGGAGACAGCCGTACGGGAGTGGCTACACCTTC. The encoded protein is CASSQDRRQPYGSGYTF.

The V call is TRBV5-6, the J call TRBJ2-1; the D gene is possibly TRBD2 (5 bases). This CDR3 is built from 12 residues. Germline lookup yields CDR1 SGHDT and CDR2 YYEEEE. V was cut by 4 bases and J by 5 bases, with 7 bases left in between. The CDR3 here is CASSTRDNEQFF. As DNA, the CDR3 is TGTGCCAGCAGCACGAGGGACAATGAGCAGTTCTTC. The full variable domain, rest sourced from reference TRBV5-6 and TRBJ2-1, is DAGVTQSPTHLIKTRGQQVTLRCSPKSGHDTVSWYQQALGQGPQFIFQYYEEEERQRGNFPDRFSGHQFPNYSSELNVNALLLGDSALYLCASSTRDNEQFFGPGTRLTVL.

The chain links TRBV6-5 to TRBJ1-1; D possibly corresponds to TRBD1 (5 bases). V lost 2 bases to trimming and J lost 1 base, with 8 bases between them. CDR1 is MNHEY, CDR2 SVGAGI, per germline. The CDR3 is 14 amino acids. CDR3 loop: CASSYGGGNTEAFF. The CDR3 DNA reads TGTGCCAGCAGTTACGGGGGAGGGAACACTGAAGCTTTCTTT.

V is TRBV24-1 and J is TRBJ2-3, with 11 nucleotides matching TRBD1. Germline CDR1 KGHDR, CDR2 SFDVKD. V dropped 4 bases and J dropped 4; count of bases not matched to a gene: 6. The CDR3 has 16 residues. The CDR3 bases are TGTGCCACCAGTGAGCACCCGGGACAGGGGGCAGATACGCAGTATTTT. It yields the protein CATSEHPGQGADTQYF.

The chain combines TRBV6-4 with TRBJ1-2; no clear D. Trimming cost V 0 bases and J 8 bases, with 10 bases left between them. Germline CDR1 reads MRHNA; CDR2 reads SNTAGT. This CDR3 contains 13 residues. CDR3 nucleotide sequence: TGTGCCAGCAGTGACTCCGACTCTGGGGGCTACACCTTC. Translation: CASSDSDSGGYTF.

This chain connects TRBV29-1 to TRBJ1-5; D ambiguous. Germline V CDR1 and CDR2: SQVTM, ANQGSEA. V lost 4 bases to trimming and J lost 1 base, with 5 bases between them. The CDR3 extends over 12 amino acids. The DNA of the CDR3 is TGCAGCGTTGGCGGCAGCAATCAGCCCCAGCATTTT. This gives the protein CSVGGSNQPQHF.

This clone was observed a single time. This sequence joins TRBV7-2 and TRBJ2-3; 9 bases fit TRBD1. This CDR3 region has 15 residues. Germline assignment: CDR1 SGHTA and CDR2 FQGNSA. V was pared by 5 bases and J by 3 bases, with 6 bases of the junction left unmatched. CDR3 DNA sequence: TGTGCCAGCAGCCCGCCGGGACAGGGAACAGATACGCAGTATTTT. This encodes CASSPPGQGTDTQYF.

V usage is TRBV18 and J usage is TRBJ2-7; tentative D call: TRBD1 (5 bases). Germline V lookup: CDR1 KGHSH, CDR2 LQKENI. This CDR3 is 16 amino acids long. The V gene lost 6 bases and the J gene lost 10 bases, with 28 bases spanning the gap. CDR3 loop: CASSPYKSDTAREQYF. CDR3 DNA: TGTGCCAGCTCTCCTTACAAATCGGACACCGCACGCGAACAGTACTTC.

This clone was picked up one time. For the CDR3, the DNA is TGTGCCAGCAGCTTAACAGGGGGGAGGACTTCCTACGAGCAGTACTTC. Encoded protein: CASSLTGGRTSYEQYF. This chain connects TRBV7-2 to TRBJ2-7; the match to TRBD1 covers 8 bases. The CDR3 has 16 amino acids. The J segment lost 1 base and the V segment lost 2 bases, leaving 7 bases of the junction unmatched. Per germline, CDR1 SGHTA and CDR2 FQGNSA. Full variable domain (missing parts from reference TRBV7-2 and TRBJ2-7): GAGVSQSPSNKVTEKGKDVELRCDPISGHTALYWYRQSLGQGLEFLIYFQGNSAPDKSGLPSDRFSAERTGGSVSTLTIQRTQQEDSAVYLCASSLTGGRTSYEQYFGPGTRLTVT.

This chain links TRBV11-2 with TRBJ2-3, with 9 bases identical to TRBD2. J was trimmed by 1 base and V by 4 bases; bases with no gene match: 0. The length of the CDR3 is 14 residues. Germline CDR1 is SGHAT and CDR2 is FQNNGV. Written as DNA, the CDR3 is TGTGCCAGCAGCTGGACTAGCGGCACAGATACGCAGTATTTT. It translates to CASSWTSGTDTQYF.

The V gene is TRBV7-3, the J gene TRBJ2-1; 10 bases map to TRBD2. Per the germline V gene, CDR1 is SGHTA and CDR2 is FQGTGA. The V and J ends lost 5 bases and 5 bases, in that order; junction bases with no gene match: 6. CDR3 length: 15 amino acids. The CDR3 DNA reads TGTGCCAGCAGCCAGACTAGCGGGTGGGACAATGAGCAGTTCTTC. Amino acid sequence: CASSQTSGWDNEQFF.

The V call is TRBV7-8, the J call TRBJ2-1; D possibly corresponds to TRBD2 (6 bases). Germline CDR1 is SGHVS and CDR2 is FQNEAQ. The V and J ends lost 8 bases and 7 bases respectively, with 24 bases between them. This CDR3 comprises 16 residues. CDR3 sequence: CASRQQGGLRANEQFF. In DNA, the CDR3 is TGTGCCAGCCGGCAGCAGGGAGGACTCCGAGCGAATGAGCAGTTCTTC.

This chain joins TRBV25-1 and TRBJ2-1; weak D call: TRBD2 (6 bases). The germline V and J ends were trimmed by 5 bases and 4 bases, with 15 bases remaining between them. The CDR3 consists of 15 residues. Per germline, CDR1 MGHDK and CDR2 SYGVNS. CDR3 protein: CASSPDSRGYNEQFF. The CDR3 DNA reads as TGTGCCAGCAGTCCGGACTCGCGGGGTTACAATGAGCAGTTCTTC.

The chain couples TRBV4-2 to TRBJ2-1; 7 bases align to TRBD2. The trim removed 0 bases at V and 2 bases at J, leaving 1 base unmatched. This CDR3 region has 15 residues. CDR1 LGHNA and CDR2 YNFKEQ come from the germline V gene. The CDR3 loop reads CASSQDGTTYNEQFF. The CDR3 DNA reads TGTGCCAGCAGCCAAGACGGGACTACCTACAATGAGCAGTTCTTC.

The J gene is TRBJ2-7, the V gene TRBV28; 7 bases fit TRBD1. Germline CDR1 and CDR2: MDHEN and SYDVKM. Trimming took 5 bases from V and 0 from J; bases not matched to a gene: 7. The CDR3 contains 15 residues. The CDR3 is CASSQQGYVSYEQYF. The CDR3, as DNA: TGTGCCAGCAGTCAACAGGGGTACGTCTCCTACGAGCAGTACTTC.

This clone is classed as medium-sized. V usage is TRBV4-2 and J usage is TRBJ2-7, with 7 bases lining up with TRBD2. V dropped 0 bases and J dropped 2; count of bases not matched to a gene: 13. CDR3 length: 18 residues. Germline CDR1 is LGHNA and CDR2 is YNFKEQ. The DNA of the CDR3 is TGTGCCAGCAGCCAAGAATCGGGACTACCCGACCCTACCTACGAGCAGTACTTC. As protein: CASSQESGLPDPTYEQYF.

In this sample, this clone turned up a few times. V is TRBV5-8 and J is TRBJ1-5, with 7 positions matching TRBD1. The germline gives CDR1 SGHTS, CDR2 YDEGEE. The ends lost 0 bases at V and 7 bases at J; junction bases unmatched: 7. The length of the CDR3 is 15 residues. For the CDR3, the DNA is TGTGCCAGCAGCTTGGAAGGAGGGGGCGGACAGCCCCAGCATTTT. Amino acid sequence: CASSLEGGGGQPQHF.

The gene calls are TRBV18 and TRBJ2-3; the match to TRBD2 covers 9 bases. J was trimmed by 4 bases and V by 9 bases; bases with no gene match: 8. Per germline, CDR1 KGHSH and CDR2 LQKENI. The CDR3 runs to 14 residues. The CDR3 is CASYSGSGADTQYF. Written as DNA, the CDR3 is TGTGCCAGTTATAGCGGGAGCGGCGCAGATACGCAGTATTTT.

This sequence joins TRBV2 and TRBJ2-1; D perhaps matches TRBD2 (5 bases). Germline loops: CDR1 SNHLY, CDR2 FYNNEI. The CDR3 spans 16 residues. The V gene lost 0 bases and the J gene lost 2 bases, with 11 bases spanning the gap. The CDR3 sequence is CASSEARVGAYNEQFF. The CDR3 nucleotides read TGTGCCAGCAGTGAAGCGCGGGTGGGTGCCTACAATGAGCAGTTCTTC.

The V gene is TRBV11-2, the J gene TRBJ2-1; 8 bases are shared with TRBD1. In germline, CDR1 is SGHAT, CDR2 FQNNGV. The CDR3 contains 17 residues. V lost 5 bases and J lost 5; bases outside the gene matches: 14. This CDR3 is CASSPLGEGQVNNEQFF. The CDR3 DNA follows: TGTGCCAGCAGCCCCCTGGGAGAGGGACAGGTAAACAATGAGCAGTTCTTC.

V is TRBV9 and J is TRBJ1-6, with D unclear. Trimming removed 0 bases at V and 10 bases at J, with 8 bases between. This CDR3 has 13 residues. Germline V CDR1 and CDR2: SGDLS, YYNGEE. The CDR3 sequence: CASSVVGRSPLHF. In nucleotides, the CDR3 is TGTGCCAGCAGCGTAGTGGGGAGATCACCCCTCCACTTT.